The 20 T cell receptor beta chains in this list originate from one sample, sequenced in a study of T cell clonality in common variable immunodeficiency. Repertoires were generated with immunoSEQ multiplex PCR, while TCRdb's copy carries only in-frame clones and drops some. Sampling found 30,000 to 40,000 clones, none seen once. The sample taken for sequencing was peripheral blood mononuclear cells. These receptors originate from a person aged 18 to 70 in good health.

This clone appeared many times. The observed sequence ends 3 residues before the CDR3 terminus, with the missing tail filled in from the germline J gene. The V call is TRBV2, the J call TRBJ1-1; D may be TRBD1 (6 bases). V was pared by 6 bases and J by 5 bases, with 16 bases between. This CDR3 is 14 amino acids long. Germline V gene lookup returns CDR1 SNHLY and CDR2 FYNNEI. Here the CDR3 reads CASRETDQGTEAFF. The part of the CDR3 DNA that was read is TGTGCCAGCAGGGAGACGGACCAGGGGACTGAA.

This clone was seen many times. The CDR3 end lies 3 residues beyond the end of the read and is filled in from the germline J gene. The V gene is TRBV6-1, the J gene TRBJ2-7, with 10 bases identical to TRBD1. CDR3 size: 15 residues. The trim removed 3 bases at V and 6 bases at J, leaving 8 bases unmatched. The germline CDR1 and CDR2 sequences are MNHNS and SASEGT. This CDR3 is CASSDRDRGSSEQYF. CDR3 DNA, as far as it was read: TGTGCCAGCAGTGACCGGGACAGGGGATCAAGCGAG.

This clone was recorded many times. The read terminates 3 residues ahead of where the CDR3 ends, so the germline J gene completes it. This rearrangement joins TRBV7-4 to TRBJ2-3; 9 nucleotides align to TRBD2. V lost 4 bases, J lost 2 bases, and 7 bases stayed unmatched. CDR3 length: 16 residues. Germline CDR1 reads SGHVT; CDR2 reads SQSDAQ. The sequenced part of the CDR3 DNA is TGTGCCAGCAGCTCTCTGGGCGGGAGGGCCACAGATACG. Translation gives CASSSLGGRATDT. The full CDR3 sequence reads CASSSLGGRATDTQYF.

This clone has at least ten counts. The read ends 3 residues shy of where the CDR3 ends; the end is completed using the germline J gene. The chain uses TRBV20-1 and TRBJ1-3; TRBD1 aligns across 10 bases. The germline V gene encodes CDR1 DFQATT and CDR2 SNEGSKA (reference sequence). The CDR3 totals 15 residues. V dropped 3 bases and J dropped 3; count of bases not matched to a gene: 5. The sequenced part of the CDR3 DNA is TGCAGTGCTAGTGACGACAGGGGGCATGGAAACACC. Its protein product is CSASDDRGHGNT. In full, the CDR3 is CSASDDRGHGNTIYF.

Ten or more counts support this clone. The sequenced fragment ends 3 residues before the CDR3 boundary, so the rest is inferred from the germline J gene. The chain couples TRBV12-3 or TRBV12-4 to TRBJ2-1; 15 bases line up with TRBD2. This CDR3 contains 17 residues. The V gene end was trimmed by 10 bases and the J gene end by 0 bases; junction bases not matched to a gene: 7. The sequenced part of the CDR3 DNA is TGTGCCACCTCCGGGACTAGCGGGGGGAGCTCCTACAATGAG. It yields the protein CATSGTSGGSSYNE. The whole CDR3 is CATSGTSGGSSYNEQFF.

This clone has a count of ten or more. The part of the CDR3 DNA that was read is TGTGCCAGTAGTTCCCAACAGGGGACGAACACCGGGGAG. It translates to CASSSQQGTNTGE. The whole CDR3 region reads CASSSQQGTNTGELFF. This chain joins TRBV19 and TRBJ2-2; TRBD1 aligns across 7 bases. The CDR3 goes on 3 residues after the read ends, and that part is filled in from the germline J gene. Germline assignment: CDR1 LNHDA and CDR2 SQIVND (reference sequence). The CDR3 is made up of 16 amino acids. V lost 5 bases and J lost 0; bases outside the gene matches: 6.

This clone has ten or more counts. The read falls 3 residues short of the CDR3 end, and the missing part is taken from the germline J gene. The chain combines TRBV20-1 with TRBJ2-1; 7 bases match TRBD2. The CDR3 has 15 residues. V lost 6 bases and J lost 8; bases outside the gene matches: 16. Germline values: CDR1 DFQATT, CDR2 SNEGSKA (reference sequence). The chain's CDR3 is CSAYDLRLASHEQFF. The sequenced part of the CDR3 DNA is TGCAGTGCATACGACTTGCGACTAGCTTCCCATGAG.

At least ten counts were recorded for this clone. CDR3 amino acids: CASSESPGYTEAFF. The sequenced CDR3 bases are TGTGCCAGCAGTGAATCCCCCGGGTACACTGAA. The J gene is TRBJ1-1, the V gene TRBV6-1; D is unclear. The read ends 3 residues before the CDR3 terminus; that terminus is restored from the germline J gene. This CDR3 contains 14 residues. V lost 2 bases, J lost 3 bases, and 10 bases lay in between. CDR1 is MNHNS, CDR2 SASEGT, per germline.

This clone appeared many times. The CDR3 extends 3 residues past the end of the read, so its final part is completed from the germline J gene. V gene TRBV4-1 combines with J gene TRBJ2-1; D tentatively reads TRBD1 or TRBD2 (6 bases each). Germline lookup yields CDR1 MGHRA and CDR2 YSYEKL. CDR3 size: 17 residues. The V and J ends lost 0 bases and 7 bases respectively, with 19 bases between them. CDR3 sequence reads: CASSQDFLAGQLNEQFF. The DNA read from the CDR3 is TGCGCCAGCAGCCAAGATTTTCTCGCGGGACAACTAAATGAG.

This clone was counted ten times or more. The CDR3 goes on 3 residues after the read ends, and that part is filled in from the germline J gene. The chain is built from TRBV28 and TRBJ2-7; weak D call: TRBD1 (6 bases). The CDR3 has 14 amino acids. Germline V gene data show CDR1 as MDHEN and CDR2 as SYDVKM. V was trimmed by 6 bases and J by 1 base, leaving 13 bases between them. The CDR3 loop reads CASSPLQGSYEQYF. Incomplete CDR3 DNA: TGTGCCAGCAGCCCCTTACAGGGATCCTACGAG.

In this sample, this clone turned up many times. The CDR3 end lies 3 residues beyond the end of the read and is filled in from the germline J gene. The V call is TRBV2, the J call TRBJ2-7; a weak D match, TRBD1 (6 bases). Trimming took off 6 bases at V and 5 bases at J, with 14 bases between the two ends. This CDR3 spans 13 amino acids. Germline lookup yields CDR1 SNHLY and CDR2 FYNNEI. The CDR3 sequence: CASRDSHLHEQYF. The DNA read from the CDR3 is TGTGCCAGCAGGGACAGTCACTTACACGAG.

This clone was counted ten times or more. The CDR3 end falls 3 residues outside the read, so it is completed with the germline J gene. The rearrangement uses TRBV30 and TRBJ1-6; a possible D gene is TRBD1 (5 bases). Trimming pared 0 bases from V and 5 bases from J, leaving 11 bases between. The CDR3 contains 15 residues. Germline values: CDR1 GTSNPN, CDR2 SVGIG (reference sequence). The CDR3 loop is CAWSVGHPNNSPLHF. The covered CDR3 bases are TGTGCCTGGAGTGTAGGACACCCTAATAATTCACCC.

This clone was counted many times. The sequence runs out 3 residues before the end of the CDR3; the remainder is reconstructed from the germline J gene. The chain links TRBV5-1 to TRBJ2-5; D not resolved. The V and J ends lost 4 bases and 2 bases respectively, with 6 bases between them. Germline V CDR1 and CDR2: SGHRS, YFSETQ. The CDR3 extends over 12 amino acids. The DNA read from the CDR3 is TGCGCCAGCAGCGCGCGGCAAGAGACC. Translation gives CASSARQET. The CDR3 as a whole reads CASSARQETQYF.

This clone was detected ten times or more. The sequence runs out 3 residues before the end of the CDR3; the remainder is reconstructed from the germline J gene. This sequence joins TRBV5-6 and TRBJ2-7; 7 nucleotides match TRBD1. The CDR3 is 13 amino acids. The junction had 3 bases not matched to a gene; V was cut back by 3 bases and J by 3 bases. Germline CDR1 is SGHDT and CDR2 is YYEEEE. The covered CDR3 bases are TGTGCCAGCAGCTCGGGACAGTACTACGAG. Its translation is CASSSGQYYE. The complete CDR3 sequence is CASSSGQYYEQYF.

This clone was counted ten times or more. The read terminates 3 residues before the CDR3 end, so the remaining end is supplied by the germline J gene. This chain uses TRBV20-1 with TRBJ2-3; D not certain. The CDR3 totals 11 residues. Deletions cut 3 bases from V and 5 bases from J, with 6 bases between. Germline CDR1 is DFQATT and CDR2 is SNEGSKA (reference sequence). The chain's CDR3 is CSASRRDTQYF. The CDR3 DNA, read in part, is TGCAGTGCTAGCAGGCGAGATACG.

The table lists this clone with a few counts. Read coverage stops 3 residues before the CDR3 terminus; the germline J gene supplies the remainder. The V call is TRBV10-2, the J call TRBJ2-1; D possibly corresponds to TRBD1 (7 bases). The V gene lost 2 bases and the J gene lost 4 bases, with 12 bases spanning the gap. This CDR3 region has 15 residues. The germline gives CDR1 WSHSY, CDR2 SAAADI. CDR3 region: CASSERAGGYNEQFF. The sequenced part of the CDR3 DNA is TGCGCCAGCAGTGAGCGGGCAGGGGGGTACAATGAG.

This clone was observed at least ten times. Sequencing ends 3 residues short of the CDR3 end; the germline J gene provides the rest. The genes are TRBV5-1 and TRBJ1-2; D remains unclear. The length of the CDR3 is 11 residues. Germline lookup yields CDR1 SGHRS and CDR2 YFSETQ. The CDR3 sequence is CASSLAANYTF. The CDR3 bases that were read are TGCGCCAGCAGCTTGGCAGCGAAC.

This clone has ten or more counts. Partial CDR3 DNA: TGTGCCAGCCGTAGCCCATTGGGTAATGAG. Encoded protein: CASRSPLGNE. The entire CDR3 is CASRSPLGNEQFF. This chain joins TRBV6-4 and TRBJ2-1; D remains ambiguous. The read comes to an end 3 residues before the CDR3 does, leaving the germline J gene to fill in the end. Germline CDR1 and CDR2: MRHNA and SNTAGT. This CDR3 has 13 amino acids. The V end lost 8 bases, the J end lost 7 bases, and 15 bases lay between the germline ends.

This clone has ten or more counts. The CDR3 is cut off 3 residues early in the read; its end comes from the germline J gene. The chain links TRBV5-1 to TRBJ1-2, with D possibly TRBD1 on 6 matching bases. This CDR3 spans 15 amino acids. Looked up from germline, CDR1 is SGHRS and CDR2 is YFSETQ. Deletions cut 0 bases from V and 3 bases from J, with 12 bases between. The sequenced part of the CDR3 DNA is TGCGCCAGCAGCTTGGATCAGGGGCCCTACTATGGC. This encodes CASSLDQGPYYG. The whole CDR3 protein reads CASSLDQGPYYGYTF.

This clone occurred many times. Sequencing ends 3 residues short of the CDR3 end; the germline J gene provides the rest. The chain has TRBV12-3 or TRBV12-4 and TRBJ2-5; D may be TRBD2 (5 bases). Trimming pared 1 base from V and 0 bases from J, leaving 6 bases between. There are 14 residues in the CDR3. CDR3 sequence: CASSLGTHQETQYF. Partial CDR3 DNA: TGTGCCAGCAGTTTAGGGACTCACCAAGAGACC.